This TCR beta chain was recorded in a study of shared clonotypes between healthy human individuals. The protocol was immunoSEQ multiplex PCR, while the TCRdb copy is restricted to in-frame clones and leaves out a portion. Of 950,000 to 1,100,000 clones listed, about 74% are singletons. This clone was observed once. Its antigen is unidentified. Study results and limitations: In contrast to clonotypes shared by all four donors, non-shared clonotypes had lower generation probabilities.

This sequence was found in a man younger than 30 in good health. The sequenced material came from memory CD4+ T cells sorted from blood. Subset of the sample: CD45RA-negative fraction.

This CDR3 reads CASSSLTTYNEQFF. The DNA of the CDR3 is TGTGCCAGCAGCTCTCTTACTACCTACAATGAGCAGTTCTTC. This chain connects TRBV7-2 to TRBJ2-1; D is uncertain. Germline CDR1 SGHTA, CDR2 FQGNSA. CDR3 length equals 14 residues. The germline V and J ends were trimmed by 4 bases and 2 bases, with 9 bases remaining between them.